This T cell receptor (beta chain) was identified in a study of cytomegalovirus exposure and HLA in healthy donors (dated by TCRdb to the late 2010s). Regarding the complete study: In an earlier analysis of approximately 500 of the donors, 276 Gb of sequence data and 90 million to 120 million unique TCR beta sequences from roughly 190 million T cells were reported. The T cell repertoires of 550 to 850 subjects were profiled by immunosequencing and related to cytomegalovirus serostatus. To decide whether each TCR beta V gene segment behaved as functional or pseudogenic, an earlier analysis of some 570 of the donors relied on high-throughput TCR beta sequencing. The number of typed donors differed by locus: roughly 620-640 for A, B, C, DRB1 and DQB1; 500 to 550 for DQA1; over 600 for DPA1; and roughly 450 for DPB1. In a later genetic analysis, genome-wide SNP genotypes for about three fifths of the 666 donors were used, and that subset was treated as a discovery cohort. To study patterns of TCR occurrence, a later analysis re-analyzed previously published TCR beta repertoires from 666 donors and added high-resolution HLA genotyping. Of the roughly 410 genotyped donors, 65% to 90% were placed in the genetic ancestry cluster associated with self-reported Caucasian donors. A separate validation cohort of 90 to 150 different subjects was used in addition to the approximately 700-subject first cohort. Five DR-DQ haplotypes were handled as single units for association and clustering because linkage in the cohort was strong. Rather than using new phenotypic data, the later analysis identified candidate immune exposures from TCR beta sequences and from how often those sequences occurred across donors. Among about 410 genotyped donors of the cohort, an average of about 220,000 unique TCR beta nucleotide sequences was sequenced per donor, of which approximately 18% were non-productive. An early release that covered approximately 600 HLA-typed donors contained approximately 290 gigabases of sequencing data and around 85 million unique TCR sequences. HLA typing covered class I and class II loci at four-digit resolution. High-throughput TCR immunosequencing, statistical association of individual TCRs with disease status, and machine learning were combined to predict cytomegalovirus infection status. Donor age, sex, ethnicity and CMV serostatus were compiled together with the repertoire data. The study aimed to test whether cataloging public T cell receptors could reveal signatures of past pathogen exposure. All discovery cohort repertoires had been generated on a single sequencing platform.

What the study reported, not specific to this receptor: In both the original and validation cohorts, the classifier was reported to diagnose cytomegalovirus status with high specificity and sensitivity. Compared with equally common non-associated chains, HLA-associated TCR beta chains in a later analysis were more clonally expanded and had lower generation probabilities. A few of the identified cytomegalovirus-associated TCR beta chains were confirmed in vitro to be specific for cytomegalovirus antigens. Across donors, most TCR sequences were observed very rarely, whereas some public TCRs were present in many individuals. The authors suggested that the approach could potentially be extended to other disease states and immunological phenotypes. The study gave a list of about 170 TCR beta chains associated with cytomegalovirus. The earlier analysis of around 600 of the donors excluded 15 to 20 rarely observed V segments, including chromosome 9 orphons, because counts were too low. In a later analysis, most CMV-associated TCR beta chains were found to appear HLA-restricted, with HLA associations seemingly driven largely by CMV exposure. In a later analysis, the rate of TCR association differed among HLA loci, with DRB1 alleles having the most associated TCRs and HLA-C alleles having the fewest. Some IMGT-functional V segments, including TRBV6-2 and TRBV6-3, could not be distinguished by the 87-base-pair reads and were therefore excluded. In a later genetic analysis, a missense DCLRE1C variant was associated with V-gene and J-gene trimming of TCR beta chains, and the association was replicated in an independent cohort. Correlated functional status among segregating V segments might be attributable to linkage disequilibrium, but an unknown experimental factor could not be ruled out. Compared with the roughly 720-donor mean, donors in an Asian-associated ancestry cluster had fewer N-insertions in productive TCRs, according to a later genetic analysis. Only TCR beta chains were sequenced in this cohort, and the absence of alpha or paired-chain data limited detectable features. Because some donors lacked HLA typing at each locus, the association tests relied only on the typed subset. CMV serostatus was the only immune exposure information available for the cohort. A cluster of highly shared sequence variants was judged likely to be a technical artifact of the sequencing pipeline. In a later analysis, some 18,000 TCR beta sequences were associated with specific HLA alleles at a false discovery rate of 0.05. Sequencing depth was assumed to be roughly uniform across donors in the presence/absence analyses, though that assumption may not hold. A further reported finding was that TCR beta sequences accurately predicted the HLA-A and HLA-B alleles for most subjects in the first cohort. Several of the top co-occurrence clusters appeared to be linked to parvovirus B19, influenza, CMV and Epstein-Barr virus, according to a later analysis. An earlier analysis of some 560 of the donors showed that most TCR beta V segments appeared in productive rearrangements either about 87% or about 30% of the time, which broadly matched IMGT annotations. Assigning TCR associations to individual alleles was difficult when HLA alleles, especially DR and DQ, strongly co-occurred.

As to this clone: The clone's antigen remains unknown. Nothing much larger sits one base from this clone, and base qualities are not available.

Library generation was performed with the immunoSEQ multiplex PCR assay. For the multiplex PCR, a mixture combining 60 forward primers for TCR Vbeta segments and 13 reverse primers for TCR Jbeta segments was used. A multiplex PCR assay on genomic DNA amplified the CDR3 region of rearranged TCR beta genes. On the Illumina HiSeq System, the amplified TCR beta libraries were sequenced as 87-base-pair reads. The paper's data handling went like this. A later analysis tallied roughly 80 million unique TCR beta chains across the 666 repertoires, and about 10 million of those chains were shared by two or more donors. Raw reads were error-corrected and collapsed into unique sequences by a nearest-neighbor algorithm in which closely related sequences were merged to remove PCR and sequencing errors. V, D and J gene segments were assigned by aligning CDR3 sequences to IMGT reference sequences. For a sequence to be retained, at least a six-nucleotide match to both a V gene segment and a J gene segment was required. Rearrangements were classified as productive when the CDR3 lacked stop codons and remained in frame with V and J, and all other rearrangements were classified as non-productive. CDR3 was defined by IMGT convention, running from the second conserved V-encoded cysteine to the conserved J-encoded phenylalanine. The earlier analysis of 550 to 650 of the donors excluded any sequence lacking an unambiguous match to a single V gene segment. In an earlier analysis of a few hundred of the donors, V segments were called functional above 56.7% productive rearrangements and were called segregating when the between-donor standard deviation exceeded 5%. A statistical classification framework was built to diagnose cytomegalovirus status from the catalog of TCR beta chain sequences. V and J gene assignment, in a later analysis, came from comparing TCR nucleotide sequences with IMGT/GENE-DB human TR gene sequences. Using the TCRdist pipeline, a later analysis assigned CDR3 sequences along with most-parsimonious VDJ recombination scenarios. A later analysis defined each TCR beta chain by its CDR3 amino acid sequence plus V-gene family, and excluded reads lacking a unique V-gene family. A later analysis removed 500 to 650 highly shared, low-generation-probability nucleotide sequences to deal with suspected cross-contamination and a sequencing artifact. In a later analysis, a clonal expansion index for each public chain was calculated from normalized within-repertoire ranks of inferred template counts. In a later analysis, generation probabilities were computed with a VDJ recombination model fitted to out-of-frame rearrangements, and the resulting probabilities were checked against IGoR. A later analysis scored TCR-TCR, TCR-HLA and TCR-CMV co-occurrence with hypergeometric tests, applying a repertoire-size bias correction to TCR pairs. False discovery rates were estimated in a later analysis by permuting HLA or CMV assignments 20 times. A later analysis grouped co-occurring TCRs with DBSCAN, adding TCRdist sequence similarity when clustering within HLA-allele-positive subsets. Co-occurrence clustering excluded repertoires with fewer than 30,000 or more than 120,000 public chains, plus five with anomalous nucleotide sharing. TCRdb stores this immuneACCESS table with in-frame sequences only. Part of the clones is absent; in the studies checked, under half of the shortfall reflects unresolved V genes, and no reason is known for the rest. Clonal size and the V and J genes are those of that table, whereas D and trimming came from the DNA. For this sample the table gives some 130,000 clones, of which approximately 85% were detected only once. The ten most abundant clones make up 1.7% of the sample.

The cysteine opens and the phenylalanine closes a CDR3 of 15 amino acids. Here the CDR3 DNA is all that survives: 45 bases in frame from base 1. Germline trimming: 1 base from V, 2 bases from J; junction bases outside gene matches: 8. Looking up the germline V gene (reference sequence) yields CDR1 GTSNPN and CDR2 SVGIG. The cohort comprised some 730 healthy bone marrow donors. At the time of sampling, all cohort members were nominally healthy, though unrecorded immune exposures were likely present. The donor tested CMV seronegative and was one of the 352 seronegative cohort members. Every donor gave a peripheral blood sample, and the peripheral blood mononuclear cells from that sample were used for TCR beta sequencing. Genomic DNA was extracted from the blood cell samples with the Qiagen DNeasy Blood Extraction Kit.

Sequencing was performed on PBMCs. This receptor was obtained from a boy aged 10-17 years in good health and CMV-seronegative. The rearranged chain carries TRBV30 and TRBJ2-7; the junction holds 7 bases that match TRBD1. The CDR3 loop reads CAWSAPGQHPYEQYF. Read as DNA, the sequence is TGTGCCTGGAGTGCTCCGGGACAGCATCCCTACGAGCAGTACTTC.